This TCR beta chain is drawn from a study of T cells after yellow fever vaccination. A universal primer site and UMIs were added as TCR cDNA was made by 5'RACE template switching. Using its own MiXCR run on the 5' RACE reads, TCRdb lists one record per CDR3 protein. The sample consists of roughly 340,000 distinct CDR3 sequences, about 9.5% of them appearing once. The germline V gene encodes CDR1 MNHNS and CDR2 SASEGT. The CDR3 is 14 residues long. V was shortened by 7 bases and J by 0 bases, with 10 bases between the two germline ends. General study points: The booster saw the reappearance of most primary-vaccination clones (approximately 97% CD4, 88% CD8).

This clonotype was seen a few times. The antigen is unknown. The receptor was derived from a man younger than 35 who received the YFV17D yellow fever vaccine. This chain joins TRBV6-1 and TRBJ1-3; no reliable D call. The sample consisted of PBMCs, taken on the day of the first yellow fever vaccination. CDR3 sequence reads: CASIGRLSGNTIYF. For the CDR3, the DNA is TGTGCCAGCATCGGACGCCTCTCTGGAAACACCATATATTTT.